This T cell receptor (beta chain) comes out of a study of T cell responses to AZD1222 COVID-19 vaccine. Across the whole study: Second-dose intervals of approximately 4 or approximately 12 weeks were pooled. Study-level results: The donors showed a predominance of white British ancestry and of females, with possible underestimation of clonal diversity.

In the case of this clone: Its cognate antigen is unknown.

Measured with immunoSEQ multiplex PCR; TCRdb has only the in-frame clones, and not every one. Of more than 95,000 clones in the sample, 90% were seen once. The germline gives CDR1 MNHEY, CDR2 SVGAGI. The V end was cut by 0 bases, the J end by 1 base, with 3 bases between. The CDR3 is made up of 13 amino acids. This sequence joins TRBV6-5 and TRBJ1-1, with D unclear. The sample here was peripheral blood, taken on day 0 of AZD1222 vaccination. The TCR comes from an adult in good health. The CDR3 DNA sequence: TGTGCCAGCAGTTACTCGAGGAACACTGAAGCTTTCTTT. Translated, it gives CASSYSRNTEAFF.